A selection of T cell receptor beta chains follows, all from one sample in a study of T cells in Graves' hyperthyroidism and ophthalmopathy. Using its own MiXCR run on the multiplex PCR reads, TCRdb lists one record per CDR3 protein. This sample has 360,000 or so distinct CDR3 sequences; about 18% occur once, and the top ten carry about 4%. Sequenced material: blood. All receptors come from a woman under 30 with Graves' hyperthyroidism. CDR3s include the opening cysteine and the closing phenylalanine or tryptophan. D genes are given only for firm matches. Rows give clone size only sometimes, using once, few, many, or a class for an expanded clone.

TRBV18	many	NA	TRBJ1-5	TGTGCCAGCTCACCTCCAGGTAGTCAGCCCCAGCATTTT	CASSPPGSQPQHF
TRBV28	many	TRBD2	TRBJ2-7	TGTGCCAGCAGTTTAGGACTAGCGGGAGCCTACGAGCAGTACTTC	CASSLGLAGAYEQYF
TRBV6-1	many	NA	TRBJ1-1	TGTGCCAGCAGTGTTGGGGTATTGAACACTGAAGCTTTCTTT	CASSVGVLNTEAFF
TRBV2	many	TRBD1	TRBJ1-5	TGTGCCAGCAGTGGACAGGGACGGGTCAATCAGCCCCAGCATTTT	CASSGQGRVNQPQHF
TRBV11-2	NA	NA	TRBJ1-2	TGTGCCAGCAGCCCTACCTTATTGGGGACTAACTATGGCTACACCTTC	CASSPTLLGTNYGYTF
TRBV27	many	TRBD1	TRBJ1-1	TGTGCCAGCAGTAAACCGGGACAGGACACTGAAGCTTTCTTT	CASSKPGQDTEAFF
TRBV28	many	NA	TRBJ1-1	TGTGCCAGCGGAAAGGGACTGTACACTGAAGCTTTCTTT	CASGKGLYTEAFF
TRBV11-2	many	NA	TRBJ2-7	TGTGCCAGCAGTTCAGGGTTCGTTCGTCCCTACGAGCAGTACTTC	CASSSGFVRPYEQYF
TRBV12-3/TRBV12-4	many	NA	TRBJ1-5	TGTGCCAGCAGTCTGGACTCACAACAGCCCCAGCATTTT	CASSLDSQQPQHF
TRBV6-5	many	TRBD1	TRBJ1-1	TGTGCCAGCAGTTACGCGGACAGGGGAGGCACTGAAGCTTTCTTT	CASSYADRGGTEAFF
TRBV29-1	many	NA	TRBJ1-1	TGCAGCGTTGAAGACGGAGTGGTTGAAGCTTTCTTT	CSVEDGVVEAFF
TRBV18	many	NA	TRBJ2-7	TGTGCCAGCTCAACAACAGGGGACTCAGCTAGCGAGCAGTACTTC	CASSTTGDSASEQYF
TRBV12-3/TRBV12-4	NA	NA	TRBJ1-1	TGTGCCAGCAGAATAACCCAGCGGACTGAAGCTTTCTTT	CASRITQRTEAFF
TRBV6-2/TRBV6-3	many	NA	TRBJ2-7	TGTGCCAGCAGCCACCTCCGGGCCACCTACGAGCAGTACTTC	CASSHLRATYEQYF
TRBV12-3/TRBV12-4	many	NA	TRBJ1-1	TGTGCCAGCAGACAAAGCGGTTTTTGGGGAATGAACACTGAAGCTTTCTTT	CASRQSGFWGMNTEAFF
TRBV10-3	NA	NA	TRBJ1-1	TGTGCCATCAGTGAGTCAGGCAGGGATACTGAAGCTTTCTTT	CAISESGRDTEAFF
TRBV12-3/TRBV12-4	NA	NA	TRBJ1-2	TGTGCCAGCAGTGCCCGACAAAACTATGGCTACATCTTC	CASSARQNYGYIF
TRBV2	many	NA	TRBJ2-7	TGTGCCAGCAGTGGCGGGGCTTACTACGAGCAGTACTTC	CASSGGAYYEQYF
TRBV7-2	many	TRBD1	TRBJ1-1	TGTGCCAGCACCCAACCCGGGACAGAGAACACTGAAGCTTTCTTT	CASTQPGTENTEAFF
TRBV2	NA	NA	TRBJ1-2	TGTGCCAGCAGTCCAAGCTCCCATGGCTACACCTTC	CASSPSSHGYTF
TRBV4-1	few	NA	TRBJ1-1	TGCGCCAGCAGCCAAGTGGTCCGGAACACTGAAGCTTTCTTT	CASSQVVRNTEAFF
TRBV12-3/TRBV12-4	many	NA	TRBJ2-5	TGTGCCAGCAGTTCACCGACGCCCGGCTGGGAGACCCAGTACTTC	CASSSPTPGWETQYF